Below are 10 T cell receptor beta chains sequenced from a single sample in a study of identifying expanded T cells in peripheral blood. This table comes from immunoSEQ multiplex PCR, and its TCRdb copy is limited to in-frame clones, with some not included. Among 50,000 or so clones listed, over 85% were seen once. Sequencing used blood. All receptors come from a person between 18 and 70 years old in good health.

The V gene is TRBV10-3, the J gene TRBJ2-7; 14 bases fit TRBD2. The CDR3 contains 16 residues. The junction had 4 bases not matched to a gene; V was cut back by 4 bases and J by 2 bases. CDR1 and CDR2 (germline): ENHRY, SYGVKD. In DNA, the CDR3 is TGTGCCATCAGTGTGACTAGCGGGAGGGGGGCCTACGAGCAGTACTTC. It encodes CAISVTSGRGAYEQYF.

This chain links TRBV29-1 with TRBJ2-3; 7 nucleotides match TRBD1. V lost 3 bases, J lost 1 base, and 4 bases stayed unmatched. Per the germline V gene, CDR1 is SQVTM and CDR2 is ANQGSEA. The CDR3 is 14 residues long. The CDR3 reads CSVEVDRGTDTQYF. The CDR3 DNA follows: TGCAGCGTTGAGGTAGACAGGGGCACAGATACGCAGTATTTT.

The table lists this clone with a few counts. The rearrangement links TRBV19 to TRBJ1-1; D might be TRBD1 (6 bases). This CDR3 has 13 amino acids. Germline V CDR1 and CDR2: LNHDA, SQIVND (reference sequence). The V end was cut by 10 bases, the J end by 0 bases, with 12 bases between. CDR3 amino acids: CAIRGNMNTEAFF. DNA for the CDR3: TGTGCCATAAGGGGGAATATGAACACTGAAGCTTTCTTT. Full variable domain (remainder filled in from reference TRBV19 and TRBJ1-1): DGGITQSPKYLFRKEGQNVTLSCEQNLNHDAMYWYRQDPGQGLRLIYYSQIVNDFQKGDIAEGYSVSREKKESFPLTVTSAQKNPTAFYLCAIRGNMNTEAFFGQGTRLTVV.

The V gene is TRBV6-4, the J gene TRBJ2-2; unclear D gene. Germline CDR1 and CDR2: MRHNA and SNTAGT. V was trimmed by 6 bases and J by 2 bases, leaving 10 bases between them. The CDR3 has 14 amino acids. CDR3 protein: CASSLDTNTGELFF. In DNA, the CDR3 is TGTGCCAGCAGCTTAGACACAAACACCGGGGAGCTGTTTTTT.

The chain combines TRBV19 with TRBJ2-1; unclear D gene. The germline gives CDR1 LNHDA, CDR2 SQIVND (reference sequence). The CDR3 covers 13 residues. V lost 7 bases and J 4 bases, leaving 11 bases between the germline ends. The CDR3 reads CASKRSPYNEQFF. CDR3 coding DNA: TGTGCCAGTAAACGGAGTCCTTACAATGAGCAGTTCTTC.

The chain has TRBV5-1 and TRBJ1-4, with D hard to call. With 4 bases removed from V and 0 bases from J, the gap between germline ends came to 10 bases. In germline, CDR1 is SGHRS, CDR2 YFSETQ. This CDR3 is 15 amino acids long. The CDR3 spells CASSQIGTTNEKLFF. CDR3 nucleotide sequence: TGCGCCAGCAGCCAGATAGGTACAACTAATGAAAAACTGTTTTTT.

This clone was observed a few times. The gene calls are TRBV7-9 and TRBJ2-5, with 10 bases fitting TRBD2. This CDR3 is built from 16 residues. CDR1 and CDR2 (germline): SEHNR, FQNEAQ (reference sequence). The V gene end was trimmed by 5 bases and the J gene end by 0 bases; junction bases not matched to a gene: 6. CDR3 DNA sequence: TGTGCCAGCAGCCCCCGGACTAGCGGATACCAAGAGACCCAGTACTTC. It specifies CASSPRTSGYQETQYF.

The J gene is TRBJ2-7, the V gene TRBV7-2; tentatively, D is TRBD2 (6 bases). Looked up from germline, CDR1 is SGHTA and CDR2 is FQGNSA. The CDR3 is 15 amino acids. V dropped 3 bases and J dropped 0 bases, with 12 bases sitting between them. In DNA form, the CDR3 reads TGTGCCAGCAGCTTCGTGGGGGGAAGCTCCTACGAGCAGTACTTC. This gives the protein CASSFVGGSSYEQYF.

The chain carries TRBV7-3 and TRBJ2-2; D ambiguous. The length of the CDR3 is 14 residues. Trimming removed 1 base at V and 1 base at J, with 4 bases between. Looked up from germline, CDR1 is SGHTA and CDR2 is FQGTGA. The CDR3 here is CASSLSLNTGELFF. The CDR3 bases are TGTGCCAGCAGCTTAAGTCTGAACACCGGGGAGCTGTTTTTT.

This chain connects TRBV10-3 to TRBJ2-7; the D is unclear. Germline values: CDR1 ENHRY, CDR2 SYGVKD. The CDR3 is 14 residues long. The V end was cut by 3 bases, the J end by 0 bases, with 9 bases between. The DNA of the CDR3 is TGTGCCATCAGTGACGTAGGGAACTCCTACGAGCAGTACTTC. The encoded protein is CAISDVGNSYEQYF.